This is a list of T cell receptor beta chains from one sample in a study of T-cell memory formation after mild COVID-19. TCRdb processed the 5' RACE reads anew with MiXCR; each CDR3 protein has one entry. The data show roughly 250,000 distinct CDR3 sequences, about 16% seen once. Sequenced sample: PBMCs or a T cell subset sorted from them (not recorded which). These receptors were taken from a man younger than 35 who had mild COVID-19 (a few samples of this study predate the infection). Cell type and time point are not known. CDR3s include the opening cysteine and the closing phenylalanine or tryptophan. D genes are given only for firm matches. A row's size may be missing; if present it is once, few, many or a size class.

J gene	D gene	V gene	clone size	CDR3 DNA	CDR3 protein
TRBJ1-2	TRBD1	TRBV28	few	TGTGCCAGCAGTTTGTCACAGGGGGCAAGAGGCTACACCTTC	CASSLSQGARGYTF
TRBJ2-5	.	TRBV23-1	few	TGCGCCAGCAGTCAAGGGTTTGACAGGGAGGACCAGTACTTC	CASSQGFDREDQYF
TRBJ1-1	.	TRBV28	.	TGTGCCAGCACACCAAGACACCTGAACACTGAAGCTTTCTTT	CASTPRHLNTEAFF
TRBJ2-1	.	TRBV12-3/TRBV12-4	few	TGTGCCAGCAGTTTTATGGCGGGGCCCGCCCCAGGCTACAATGAGCAGTTCTTC	CASSFMAGPAPGYNEQFF
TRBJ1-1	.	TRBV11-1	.	TGTGCCAGCAGCTTTACAGGGATCACTGAAGCTTTCTTT	CASSFTGITEAFF
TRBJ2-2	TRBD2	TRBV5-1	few	TGCGCCAGCAGCAACAGGACTAGCGGGGCCGGGGAGCTGTTTTTT	CASSNRTSGAGELFF
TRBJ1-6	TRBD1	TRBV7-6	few	TGTGCCAGCAGCTTAGATAGGGACAGGTATTCACCCCTCCACTTT	CASSLDRDRYSPLHF
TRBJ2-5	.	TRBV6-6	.	TGTGCCAGCAGCAACCAGAAGGGTCGCTTGGAGACCCAGTACTTC	CASSNQKGRLETQYF
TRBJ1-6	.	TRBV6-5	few	TGTGCCAGCAGTTACTCAGGCTTCCGGGGGTCTAATTCACCCCTCCACTTT	CASSYSGFRGSNSPLHF
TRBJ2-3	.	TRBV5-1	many	TGCGCCAGCAGCTTGGCCTCGGGTCTTGCAGATACGCAGTATTTT	CASSLASGLADTQYF
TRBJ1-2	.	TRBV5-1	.	TGCGCCAGCAGCTTGGCGAGCACTCGGGGAGATGGCTACACCTTC	CASSLASTRGDGYTF
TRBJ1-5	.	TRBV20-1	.	TGCAGTGCTGCTAGGGGGGGGATTGACAATCAGCCCCAGCATTTT	CSAARGGIDNQPQHF
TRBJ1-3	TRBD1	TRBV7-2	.	TGTGCCAGCAGCTTTGGGACAGGACTCTCTGGAAACACCATATATTTT	CASSFGTGLSGNTIYF
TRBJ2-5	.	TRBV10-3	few	TGTGCCATCAGGGGTACAAGGGGAGAGACCCAGTACTTC	CAIRGTRGETQYF
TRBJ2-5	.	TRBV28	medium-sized	TGTGCCAGCAGAGGACAGAGGGAGACCCAGTACTTC	CASRGQRETQYF
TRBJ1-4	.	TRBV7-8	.	TGTGCCAGCAGCTTAGGGCCAATGAGGAAACTGTTTTTT	CASSLGPMRKLFF
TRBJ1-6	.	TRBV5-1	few	TGCGCCAGCAGCTTAGGGAGCTCCTATAATTCACCCCTCCACTTT	CASSLGSSYNSPLHF
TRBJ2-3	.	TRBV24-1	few	TGTGCCACCAGTCCGGGACAATTACCCACAGATACGCAGTATTTT	CATSPGQLPTDTQYF
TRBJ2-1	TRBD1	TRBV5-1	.	TGCGCCAGCAGCTTGGTACAGGGGGAGCAGTTCTTC	CASSLVQGEQFF
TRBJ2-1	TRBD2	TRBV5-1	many	TGCGCCAGCAGCTTGTACCAGCGGGGTCTCGGTGAGCAGTTCTTC	CASSLYQRGLGEQFF
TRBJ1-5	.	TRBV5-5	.	TGTGCCAGCAGCTTGGTCCTTGTCGGGTGGGGGCAGCCCCAGCATTTT	CASSLVLVGWGQPQHF
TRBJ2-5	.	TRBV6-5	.	TGTGCCAGCAGAAGGGGGCCTAGCGGGTACCAAGAGACCCAGTACTTC	CASRRGPSGYQETQYF
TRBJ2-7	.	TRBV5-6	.	TGTGCCAGCAGCTTGGAGGTGAGTAGGAGCGTCTCCTACGAGCAGTACTTC	CASSLEVSRSVSYEQYF
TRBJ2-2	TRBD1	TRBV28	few	TGTGCCAGCAGTCATGGCAGGGGGTCCACCGGGGAGCTGTTTTTT	CASSHGRGSTGELFF
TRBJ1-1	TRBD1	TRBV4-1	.	TGCGCCAGCAGCCAGACAGGGCTGGCTGAAGCTTTCTTT	CASSQTGLAEAFF
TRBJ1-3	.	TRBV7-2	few	TGTGCCAGCAGCCCCTTGTCGGGGGGCGCCCAGGTCTTTCTGCCGAACACCATATATTTT	CASSPLSGGAQVFLPNTIYF
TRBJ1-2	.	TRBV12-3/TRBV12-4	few	TGTGCCAGCAGCCCCCTCGGGGGGACCTATGGCTACACCTTC	CASSPLGGTYGYTF
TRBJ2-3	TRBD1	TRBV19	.	TGTGCCAGCCTCCGACAGGGGGCAGGAGAAGATACGCAGTATTTT	CASLRQGAGEDTQYF
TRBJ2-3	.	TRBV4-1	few	TGCGCCAGCAGCCAACCCCGAGAGAGGGATACGCAGTATTTT	CASSQPRERDTQYF
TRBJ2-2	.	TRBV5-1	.	TGCGCCAGCAGCTTGACGGTGGGGTCGAACACCGGGGAGCTGTTTTTT	CASSLTVGSNTGELFF
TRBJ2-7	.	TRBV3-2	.	TGTGCCAGCAGCCATAGGACAGAAAATTACGAGCAGTACTTC	CASSHRTENYEQYF
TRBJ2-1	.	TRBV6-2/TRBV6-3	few	TGTGCCAGCAGATGGGACGGGGGCAATGAGCAGTTCTTC	CASRWDGGNEQFF